The entry below gives a single T cell receptor beta chain sequence along with its context. This clonotype was recorded many times. Which antigen it targets is not known. One base away there is no much larger clone; base qualities are not given. Interpreted using the paper, the treatment or condition label stands for: allogeneic hematopoietic cell transplantation with graft depleted of TCRalphabeta T cells and CD19 B cells. The transplant recipients were children given TCRalphabeta/CD19-depleted allogeneic hematopoietic cell grafts. This sample is drawn from a study of T-cell reconstitution after alpha-beta-depleted transplantation in children listed by TCRdb under 2016. A note on the overall study: T-cell immune reconstitution after TCRalphabeta/CD19-depleted allogeneic hematopoietic cell transplantation in children was quantitatively tracked in the study by means of TCR repertoire profiling.

The library was produced with PCR. The sequencer listed for this sample is Illumina HiSeq 2500. To normalize quantification of the TCRbeta repertoire, the TCR libraries were built with molecular barcoding that relied on unique molecular identifiers. TCRdb ran its own pipeline on the public reads, namely fastp trimming at Q25 and MiXCR clone calling, and kept in-frame beta chains. Here each entry gathers all rows of one CDR3 protein and keeps the most common genes and DNA. The sample table holds around 240,000 distinct CDR3 sequences, of which less than 9% were seen once. The ten largest make up approximately 6% of the sample. The paper's findings and limits, for the study overall: In some patients, high TCRbeta diversity at day 60 was attributed to recipient T cells and intrathymic progenitors that had survived conditioning. Hyperexpanded clone frequencies declined over subsequent months; after one year, T-cell counts and TCRbeta diversity were mostly attributed to newly produced T cells. Apparently early alphabetaT-cell count recovery about two months after transplant reportedly relied on only several hundred rapidly expanded clones derived from non-depleted graft cells.

Sample: PBMCs, mostly from graft donor cells, taken 180 days after TCRalphabeta/CD19-depleted stem cell transplant. The receptor comes from a male patient aged 5 to 17 who had a stem cell transplant for acute lymphoblastic leukemia, so the T cells may come from the graft donor.

CDR3 sequence: CASSPSRVQETQYF. Here is the DNA: TGTGCCAGCAGCCCGTCACGGGTCCAAGAGACCCAGTACTTC. The chain is made from TRBV11-2 and TRBJ2-5; no D segment can be confidently identified. The V and J ends are trimmed by 5 bases and 1 base, leaving 11 bases between them. Taken from the germline V gene, the CDR1 and CDR2 loops are SGHAT and FQNNGV. From the cysteine through the phenylalanine, the CDR3 covers 14 amino acids. The only DNA kept is the CDR3, 42 bases in frame from the first base.